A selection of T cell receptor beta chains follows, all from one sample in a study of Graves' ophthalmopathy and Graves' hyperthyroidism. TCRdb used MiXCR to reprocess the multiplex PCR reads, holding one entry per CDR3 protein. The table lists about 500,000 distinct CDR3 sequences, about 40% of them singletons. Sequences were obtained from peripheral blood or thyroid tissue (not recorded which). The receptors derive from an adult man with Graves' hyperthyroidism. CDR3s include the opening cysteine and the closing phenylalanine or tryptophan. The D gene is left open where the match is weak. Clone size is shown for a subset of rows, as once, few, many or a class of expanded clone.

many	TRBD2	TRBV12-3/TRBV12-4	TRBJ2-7	TGTGCCAGCAGTGGGGGACTAGCGGGAGGGCATCGGGAGCAGTACTTC	CASSGGLAGGHREQYF
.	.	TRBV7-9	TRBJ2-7	TGTGCCAGCAGCTCCCGGGACTCCGGATCCTACGAGCAGTACTTC	CASSSRDSGSYEQYF
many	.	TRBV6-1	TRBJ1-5	TGTGCCAGCAGTGTCGACCGGTATCAGCCCCAGCATTTT	CASSVDRYQPQHF
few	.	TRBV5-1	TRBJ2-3	TGCGCCAGCAGCCCGGACTTGGGCCCCACAGATACGCAGTATTTT	CASSPDLGPTDTQYF
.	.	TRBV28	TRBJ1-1	TGTGCCAGCAGAGCAGGGGAGCCTGAAGCTTTCTTT	CASRAGEPEAFF
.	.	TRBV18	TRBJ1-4	TGTGCCAGCTCACCACGGCGAGCAGAAGCTAATGAAAAACTGTTTTTT	CASSPRRAEANEKLFF
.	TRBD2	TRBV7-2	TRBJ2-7	TGTGCCAGCAGCCCCGGACTAGCGGAGGCCTCCTACGAGCAGTACTTC	CASSPGLAEASYEQYF
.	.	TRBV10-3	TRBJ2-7	TGTGCCATCAGTGAGTCGGCAGGGTGGATCGAGCAGTACTTC	CAISESAGWIEQYF
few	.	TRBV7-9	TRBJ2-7	TGTGCCACTACCCTGGACGACTACGAGCAGTACTTC	CATTLDDYEQYF
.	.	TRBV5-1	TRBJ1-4	TGCGCCAGCAGCTTGGGTGGATCACTAGAAAAACTGTTTTTT	CASSLGGSLEKLFF
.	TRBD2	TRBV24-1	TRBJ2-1	TGTGCCACCAGGCGGGGGAGCTCCTACAATGAGCAGTTCTTC	CATRRGSSYNEQFF
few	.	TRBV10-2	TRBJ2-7	TGCGCCAGCAGTGAGTCGTGGGGACCCGGCAGCTACGAGCAGTACTTC	CASSESWGPGSYEQYF
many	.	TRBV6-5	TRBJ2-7	TGTGCCAGCAGTGAAATTCAGGGAACCTACGAGCAGTACTTC	CASSEIQGTYEQYF
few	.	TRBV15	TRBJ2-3	TGTGCCACCAGCAGAGTTCCGTCCGGGAAGGCAACAGATACGCAGTATTTT	CATSRVPSGKATDTQYF
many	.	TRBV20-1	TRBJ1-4	TGCAGTGCGAGGCCCAGTATCGGGGAAAAACTGTTTTTT	CSARPSIGEKLFF
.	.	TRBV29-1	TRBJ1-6	TGCAGCGTTGAAAGGGGGTTCGGCACCGGGGCCACCCTCCACTTT	CSVERGFGTGATLHF
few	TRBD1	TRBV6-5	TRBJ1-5	TGTGCCAGCAGTTCCCGGACAGGGGGTCAGCCCCAGCATTTT	CASSSRTGGQPQHF
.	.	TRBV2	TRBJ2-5	TGTGCCAGCAGCCCCGGGACACAAAAACAAGAGACCCAGTACTTC	CASSPGTQKQETQYF
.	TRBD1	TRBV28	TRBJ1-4	TGTGCCAGCGCAGGGGGAGGTGAAAAACTGTTTTTT	CASAGGGEKLFF
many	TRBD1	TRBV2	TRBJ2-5	TGTGCCAGCAGCCTAAGTACAGGGGAACAAGAGACCCAGTACTTC	CASSLSTGEQETQYF
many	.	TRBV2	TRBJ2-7	TGTGCCAGCAGGAGGACCTACGAGCAGTACTTC	CASRRTYEQYF
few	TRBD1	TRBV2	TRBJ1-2	TGTGCCAGCAGCCAAGGTTCACAGGGGGTCGGAGGCTACACCTTC	CASSQGSQGVGGYTF
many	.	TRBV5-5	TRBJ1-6	TGTGCCAGCAGCTTGGTAGGAGTTAATTCACCCCTCCACTTT	CASSLVGVNSPLHF
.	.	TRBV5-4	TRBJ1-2	TGTGCCAGCAGCTTGCGGGAGAGGGCCTCTAACTATGGCTACACCTTC	CASSLRERASNYGYTF
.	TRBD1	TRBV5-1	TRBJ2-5	TGCGCCAGCAGCTGGGGGACAGAAAAAGAGACCCAGTACTTC	CASSWGTEKETQYF
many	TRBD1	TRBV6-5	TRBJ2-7	TGTGCCAGCAAGCGGACAGGGGCGACCTACGAGCAGTACTTC	CASKRTGATYEQYF
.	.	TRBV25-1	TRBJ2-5	TGTGCCAGCAGCTTGCGGGGCCTGGGGGAAGAGATCCAGTACTTC	CASSLRGLGEEIQYF
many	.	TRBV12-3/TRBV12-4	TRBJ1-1	TGTGCCAGCAGTTTAGCAGGAGGGGTTGGTGAAGCTTTCTTT	CASSLAGGVGEAFF
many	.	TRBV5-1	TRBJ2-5	TGTGCCAGCAGCTTAGCCGGGACCCAGTACTTC	CASSLAGTQYF
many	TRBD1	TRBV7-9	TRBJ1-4	TGTGCCAGCAGCCGCAATGACAGGGAGGATGAAAAACTGTTTTTT	CASSRNDREDEKLFF
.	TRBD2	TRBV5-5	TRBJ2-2	TGTGCCAGCACCTGGTTCAGTGGAGGGACTAGCACCGGGGAGCTGTTTTTT	CASTWFSGGTSTGELFF